This TCR beta chain is from a study of shared clonotypes between healthy human individuals. About the research overall: There were three CD4 naive, three CD4 memory, two CD8 naive and one CD8 memory plates per donor.

TCRdb's table, derived via immunoSEQ multiplex PCR, lists solely in-frame clones and lacks some. The table lists fewer than 850,000 clones, 72% of them singletons, with approximately 2% in the top ten. The CDR3 is 16 residues long. V was pared by 6 bases and J by 3 bases, with 21 bases between. In germline, CDR1 is MDHEN, CDR2 SYDVKM. Into CD45RA+ naive and CD45RA-negative memory subsets, the CD4+ cells were split. The sequence came from a woman aged 30 to 39 in good health. The specimen was memory CD4+ T cells sorted from blood. Regarding subset: CD45RA-negative fraction. The J gene is TRBJ2-7, the V gene TRBV28, with D perhaps matching TRBD2 (6 bases). CDR3 residues: CASRPLEAGRIYEQYF. DNA of the CDR3: TGTGCCAGCAGACCGCTCGAGGCAGGGAGGATCTACGAGCAGTACTTC.